Sequencing of this T cell receptor (beta chain) was carried out in a study of human T cells and chemical hapten exposure. Turning to the study itself: Among samples, TCR yields varied mainly because of small differences in pooled library volume.

Library construction involved attaching unique molecular identifiers to individual cDNA molecules, which allowed quantitative, reproducible TCR counting. Original data processing: About 97,000 TCRs per sample was the median, with a range of roughly 23,224 to 750,000. Each CDR3 protein gets one entry after TCRdb re-called the 5' RACE reads with MiXCR. The V and J calls and clone size come from TCRdb's table, not from the authors' own analysis. This table holds around 140,000 distinct CDR3 sequences, around 4% found once. This clonotype was seen many times. Before extraction, the whole blood was not fractionated, and total RNA was taken from it. V shed 1 base, J shed 5 bases, and the junction held 15 bases outside the gene matches. CDR1 is KGHSH and CDR2 is LQKENI in the germline V gene. The CDR3 loop spans 18 amino acids.

The receptor was derived from a female donor in good health. V is TRBV18 and J is TRBJ2-5; 8 positions agree with TRBD2. As DNA, the CDR3 is TGTGCCAGCTCACCACGAAGAGGAAGCGGGGGCTTGCTGGAGACCCAGTACTTC. Translation: CASSPRRGSGGLLETQYF.